The 5 T cell receptor beta chains reported below all come from one sample, sequenced in a study of CD8 T cells in ankylosing spondylitis. A single record per CDR3 protein comes from TCRdb applying MiXCR to the 5' RACE reads. The data show roughly 68,000 distinct CDR3 sequences, 6.2% seen once. Sequencing was performed on synovial fluid, either unsorted or a sorted T cell fraction (not recorded which). The receptors stem from a male donor with ankylosing spondylitis.

This clonotype was counted between two and nine times. The rearrangement links TRBV24-1 to TRBJ2-3, with a possible D match to TRBD2 (5 bases). The CDR3 runs to 14 residues. The germline gives CDR1 KGHDR, CDR2 SFDVKD. The V and J ends lost 4 bases and 4 bases respectively, with 11 bases between them. The CDR3 DNA reads TGTGCCACCAGTGAACCTAGCAGCCCAGATACGCAGTATTTT. The encoded protein is CATSEPSSPDTQYF.

There are many counts of this clonotype. The DNA for the CDR3 is TGTGCCACGTCCAGCCCCAGGGAGTCCAGCACAGATACGCAGTATTTT. Encoded protein: CATSSPRESSTDTQYF. The chain couples TRBV24-1 to TRBJ2-3; D might be TRBD1 or TRBD2, each matching 5 bases. This CDR3 has 16 residues. From germline, CDR1 is KGHDR and CDR2 SFDVKD. V lost 10 bases and J 0 bases, leaving 19 bases between the germline ends.

This clonotype occurred many times. The chain carries TRBV5-4 and TRBJ1-1, with D maybe TRBD1 (6 bases). CDR3 length equals 15 residues. CDR1 is SGHNT, CDR2 YYREEE, per germline (reference sequence). V dropped 0 bases and J dropped 0 bases, with 9 bases sitting between them. The CDR3 reads CASSLGRDMNTEAFF. The CDR3 region has the DNA TGTGCCAGCAGCTTGGGAAGGGACATGAACACTGAAGCTTTCTTT. Using reference TRBV5-4 and TRBJ1-1 for the parts outside the CDR3, the full variable domain is ETGVTQSPTHLIKTRGQQVTLRCSSQSGHNTVSWYQQALGQGPQFIFQYYREEENGRGNFPPRFSGLQFPNYSSELNVNALELDDSALYLCASSLGRDMNTEAFFGQGTRLTVV.

This clonotype was recorded at least ten times. The chain is built from TRBV11-2 and TRBJ2-1; TRBD2 agrees at 13 bases. The CDR3 has 19 residues. Germline V gene sequence: CDR1 SGHAT, CDR2 FQNNGV. V gave up 1 base and J gave up 5 bases; unmatched junction bases: 11. In DNA, the CDR3 is TGTGCCAGCAGCTTAGTACGGGGACTAGCGGGACAAGGCCACAATGAGCAGTTCTTC. Translating it yields CASSLVRGLAGQGHNEQFF.

This clonotype was seen at least ten times. V and J are TRBV5-1 and TRBJ2-1; D is ambiguous. This CDR3 has 14 residues. Germline values: CDR1 SGHRS, CDR2 YFSETQ. V was shortened by 0 bases and J by 4 bases, with 8 bases between the two germline ends. CDR3 sequence: CASSLDQVYNEQFF. In DNA form, the CDR3 reads TGCGCCAGCAGCTTGGATCAGGTATACAATGAGCAGTTCTTC. Variable domain in full (rest from reference TRBV5-1 and TRBJ2-1): KAGVTQTPRYLIKTRGQQVTLSCSPISGHRSVSWYQQTPGQGLQFLFEYFSETQRNKGNFPGRFSGRQFSNSRSEMNVSTLELGDSALYLCASSLDQVYNEQFFGPGTRLTVL.